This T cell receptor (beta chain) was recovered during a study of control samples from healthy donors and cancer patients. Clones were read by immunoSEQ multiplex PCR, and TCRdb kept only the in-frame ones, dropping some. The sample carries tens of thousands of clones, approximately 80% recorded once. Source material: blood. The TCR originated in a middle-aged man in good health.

The DNA of the CDR3 is TGTGCCAGCTCACCAGCGCAGGGAATTGAAGCTTTCTTT. It yields the protein CASSPAQGIEAFF. The genes are TRBV18 and TRBJ1-1; D possibly corresponds to TRBD1 (5 bases). The V and J ends lost 2 bases and 7 bases respectively, with 11 bases between them. The V gene's germline CDR1 is KGHSH and CDR2 LQKENI. The CDR3 consists of 13 residues.